The rows below give T cell receptor beta chains drawn from one sample of a study of T cells after yellow fever vaccination. In TCRdb, the 5' RACE reads were re-called with MiXCR into one record per CDR3 protein. The sample consists of 620,000 or so distinct CDR3 sequences, approximately 13% of them appearing once. This specimen was PBMCs, taken on the day of the yellow fever booster vaccination. The receptors were sampled from a man aged 25 to 40 who received the YFV17D yellow fever vaccine. CDR3s include the opening cysteine and the closing phenylalanine or tryptophan. The D gene is left open where the match is weak. Not all rows give a size; the values are once, few, many and, for expanded clones, a class.

clone size	J gene	D gene	V gene	CDR3 protein	CDR3 DNA
few	TRBJ2-1	.	TRBV7-7	CASSHSRGNEQFF	TGTGCCAGCAGCCACTCACGGGGCAATGAGCAGTTCTTC
.	TRBJ1-2	.	TRBV7-2	CASSFGVVAYGYTF	TGTGCCAGCAGCTTTGGGGTTGTCGCCTATGGCTACACCTTC
few	TRBJ1-3	.	TRBV6-2/TRBV6-3	CASTRTNSGNTIYF	TGTGCCAGCACCAGGACAAACTCTGGAAACACCATATATTTT
few	TRBJ1-6	.	TRBV5-6	CASSLEGGRQTLNSPLHF	TGTGCCAGCAGCTTGGAAGGGGGACGACAGACTCTAAATTCACCCCTCCACTTT
few	TRBJ1-5	.	TRBV5-1	CASSLAPAGDQPQHF	TGCGCCAGCAGCTTGGCCCCCGCTGGGGATCAGCCCCAGCATTTT
many	TRBJ2-1	.	TRBV2	CASSESGDEQFF	TGTGCCAGCAGTGAATCGGGGGATGAGCAGTTCTTC
few	TRBJ2-3	.	TRBV20-1	CSARDLARSGVTDTQYF	TGCAGTGCTAGAGATCTGGCACGCTCTGGGGTTACAGATACGCAGTATTTT
few	TRBJ2-3	TRBD1	TRBV19	CASSTRDRGTDTQYF	TGTGCCAGTAGTACCCGGGACAGGGGCACAGATACGCAGTATTTT
.	TRBJ2-1	.	TRBV12-3/TRBV12-4	CASSFAQGSASEQFF	TGTGCCAGCAGTTTCGCGCAGGGGTCGGCAAGCGAGCAGTTCTTC
.	TRBJ1-3	.	TRBV12-3/TRBV12-4	CASKTSSGNTIYF	TGTGCCAGCAAGACAAGCTCTGGAAACACCATATATTTT
.	TRBJ1-5	.	TRBV4-3	CASSQEVAFSNQPQHF	TGCGCCAGCAGCCAAGAGGTGGCTTTTAGCAATCAGCCCCAGCATTTT
few	TRBJ1-2	.	TRBV4-2	CASSQVLDSNYGYTF	TGTGCCAGCAGCCAAGTTTTGGACAGCAACTATGGCTACACCTTC